This is a list of T cell receptor beta chains from one sample in a study of control samples from healthy donors and cancer patients. Assay used: immunoSEQ multiplex PCR; TCRdb lists only in-frame clones, some missing. The table records about 130,000 clones, roughly 89% of them present only once. Sequences were obtained from blood. These TCRs come from a man between 18 and 29 years old in good health. Both conserved end residues are part of each CDR3. The order of the fields is J gene, V gene, CDR3 protein.

>TRBJ2-2|TRBV5-4
CASSFLVGELFF
>TRBJ2-5|TRBV20-1
CSARGSGGLSETQYF
>TRBJ1-6|TRBV3-1/TRBV3-2
CASSQLYSPLHF
>TRBJ2-7|TRBV5-1
CASSLAPGGTYEQYF
>TRBJ2-7|TRBV15
CATSSGGNRYEQYF
>TRBJ2-7|TRBV6-5
CASRLSGSYEQYF
>TRBJ1-2|TRBV15
CATSRRIIRQGDYGYTF
>TRBJ2-7|TRBV24-1
CATTADYEQYF
>TRBJ2-1|TRBV5-1
CASSLAPTGDNEQFF
>TRBJ1-4|TRBV11-3
CASSLDHSLKRNEKLFF
>TRBJ2-1|TRBV9
CASSVYLAGGEQFF
>TRBJ2-1|TRBV9
CASSVGEILIEQFF
>TRBJ2-1|TRBV27
CASSSRFYNEQFF
>TRBJ1-1|TRBV4-2
CASSQVGFSTEAFF
>TRBJ2-7|TRBV5-4
CASSLGATISYEQYF
>TRBJ2-2|TRBV19
CASSTDRVGTGELFF
>TRBJ2-5|TRBV3-1/TRBV3-2
CASKTRTSDGGTQYF
>TRBJ2-7|TRBV27
CASSVDGSSYEQYF
>TRBJ2-3|TRBV21-1
CASRRDPSGCPDTQYF
>TRBJ2-7|TRBV5-1
CASSLAEPPYEQYF
>TRBJ1-3|TRBV7-9
CASSLGQGLTGNTIYF
>TRBJ2-5|TRBV5-1
CASSSSGGDKKTQYF
>TRBJ1-1|TRBV6-5
CASSRVVGPEAFF
>TRBJ2-1|TRBV21-1
CASSNFRTRRLAGGKPLYNEQFF
>TRBJ2-3|TRBV6-5
CVTGQSFTDTQYF
>TRBJ2-1|TRBV7-2
CASSLVREGEQFF
>TRBJ2-1|TRBV11-2
CATLEDSGGVREQFF
>TRBJ1-2|TRBV19
CASSRTGGYGYTF
>TRBJ2-7|TRBV7-6
CASSSRHGQIYEQYF
>TRBJ2-7|TRBV3-1/TRBV3-2
CASTQGYRGGEQYF